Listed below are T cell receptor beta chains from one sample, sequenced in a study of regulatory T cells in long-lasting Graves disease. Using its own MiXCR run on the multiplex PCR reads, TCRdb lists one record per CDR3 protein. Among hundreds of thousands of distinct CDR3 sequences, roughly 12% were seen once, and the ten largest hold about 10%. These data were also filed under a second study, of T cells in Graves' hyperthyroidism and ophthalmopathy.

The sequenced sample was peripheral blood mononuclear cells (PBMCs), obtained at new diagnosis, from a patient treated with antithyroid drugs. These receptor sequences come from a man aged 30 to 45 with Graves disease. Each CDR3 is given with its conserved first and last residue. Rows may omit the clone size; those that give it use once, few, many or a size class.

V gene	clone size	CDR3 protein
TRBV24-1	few	CATSDLNSNYNEQFF
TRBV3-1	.	CASRRQGDEQYF
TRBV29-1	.	CSGGPGGLYGYTF
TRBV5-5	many	CASSPDRVAEAFF
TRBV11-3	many	CASSLAGTSGNTIYF
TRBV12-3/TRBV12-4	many	CASSLRLIAGDHSYNEQFF
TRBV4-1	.	CASSQGGGRGGYTF
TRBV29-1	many	CSVARVAGFQETQYF
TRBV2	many	CASSEQTGSGNTIYF
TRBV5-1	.	CASSPPTRGTQYF
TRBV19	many	CASRTRQGETQYF
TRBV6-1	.	CASSPELRHEQYF
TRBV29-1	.	CSVASNTEAFF
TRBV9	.	CASSVDVVSYEQYF
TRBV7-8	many	CASRFKVTGTNTGELFF
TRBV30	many	CAWIHAISGNTIYF
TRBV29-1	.	CSVERVEGTQYF
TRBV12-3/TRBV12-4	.	CASSPQGLGTQYF
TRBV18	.	CASSPVATTDLSSYNEQFF
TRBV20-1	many	CSARDLRSQETQYF
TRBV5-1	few	CASSAPGRQGETQYF
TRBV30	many	CAWSADGSRDTQYF
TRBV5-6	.	CASREGSLYNEQFF
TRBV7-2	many	CASSFNPPALEGAGLGYTF
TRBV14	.	CASSQRESWNEQFF
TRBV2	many	CASSGQGNLGEQFF
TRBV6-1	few	CASNRGAPGYNEQFF
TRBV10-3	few	CAISEQRESGELFF
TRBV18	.	CASSPSLVNEKLFF
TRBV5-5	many	CASSLGLRGENQPQHF
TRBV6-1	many	CASSTEGRNTEAFF
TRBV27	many	CASSLTGRTNTEAFF
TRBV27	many	CASSSRTRRTSTDTQYF
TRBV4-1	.	CASSQAVAYYGYTF
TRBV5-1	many	CASSLEGLSGNTIYF
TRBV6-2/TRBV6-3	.	CASPWPSGSGEQFF
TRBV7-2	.	CASSSVPSRNIQYF
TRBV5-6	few	CASSSTQGAVETQYF
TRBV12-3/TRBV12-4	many	CASSATSGGYNEQFF
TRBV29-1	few	CSGIAGGVNYGYTF
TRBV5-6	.	CASSQIGPTDTQYF
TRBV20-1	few	CSARGQRNQPQHF
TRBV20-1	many	CSASRRAALVEAFF
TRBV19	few	CASSIVEGAALTGELFF
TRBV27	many	CASSLYRIDETQYF
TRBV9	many	CASSLTRAGGPSTDTQYF
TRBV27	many	CASSFYRTGNTEAFF
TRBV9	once	CASSVEGGGGETQYF
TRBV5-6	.	CASSLRQFNQPQHF
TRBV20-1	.	CSARDLRLAGVETQYF
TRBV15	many	CATSREVAPNSPLHF
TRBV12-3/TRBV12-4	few	CASSLKGAGEQYF
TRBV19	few	CASRRDYPRRYEQFF
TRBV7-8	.	CASSSGQVKETQYF
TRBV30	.	CAWSALYNEQFF
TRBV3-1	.	CVSSPVGGSEAFF
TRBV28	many	CASSLAALATGELFF